One and the same sample provided the 29 T cell receptor beta chains below, sequenced in a study of T-cell reconstitution after alpha-beta-depleted transplantation in children. It was with unique molecular identifiers that the TCRbeta library was prepared. One entry per CDR3 protein, called by TCRdb with MiXCR from the PCR reads. The sample records over 200,000 distinct CDR3 sequences, approximately 10% being singletons. The sequenced sample was PBMCs from the stem cell graft donor, obtained from the stem cell graft. The receptors originated from a human donor who donated a stem cell graft to a child with acute lymphoblastic leukemia.

With respect to this clonotype: Given a much more abundant clone one base away, this may be a read error. The chain carries TRBV7-2 and TRBJ1-5, with D uncertain. The CDR3 sequence is 14 residues long. Germline-derived CDR1 and CDR2 are SGHTA and FQGNSA. The V end lost 5 bases, the J end lost 8 bases, and 16 bases lay between the germline ends. The CDR3 loop is CASSPRSFNEPQHF. In DNA, the CDR3 is TGTGCCAGCAGCCCGAGGAGCTTTAATGAGCCCCAGCATTTT.

The J gene is TRBJ2-1, the V gene TRBV11-1; tentatively, D is TRBD1 (6 bases). V lost 0 bases and J lost 10, with 25 bases in between. There are 18 residues in the CDR3. The germline gives CDR1 SGHAT, CDR2 FQDESV (reference sequence). This CDR3 is CASSLAALGQGSGEEQFF. CDR3 nucleotide sequence: TGTGCCAGCAGCTTAGCAGCCTTAGGGCAGGGGTCCGGAGAGGAGCAGTTCTTC. Supplemented by reference TRBV11-1 and TRBJ2-1, the full variable domain reads EAEVAQSPRYKITEKSQAVAFWCDPISGHATLYWYRQILGQGPELLVQFQDESVVDDSQLPKDRFSAERLKGVDSTLKIQPAELGDSAMYLCASSLAALGQGSGEEQFFGPGTRLTVL.

V is TRBV12-3 or TRBV12-4 and J is TRBJ2-1; 9 bases agree with TRBD2. The CDR3 consists of 17 residues. V was pared by 5 bases and J by 7 bases, with 15 bases of the junction left unmatched. CDR3 DNA sequence: TGTGCCAGCAGTCCTCCTCGGGGGGGACTAGCTGATAATGAGCAGTTCTTC. Translation gives CASSPPRGGLADNEQFF.

This clonotype was seen at least ten times. V usage is TRBV6-1 and J usage is TRBJ2-7, with D possibly being TRBD1 (6 bases). From germline, CDR1 is MNHNS and CDR2 SASEGT. V was trimmed by 6 bases and J by 3 bases, leaving 15 bases between them. This CDR3 comprises 14 residues. As DNA, the CDR3 is TGTGCCAGCAGCCACCAGGGGACGGACTACGAGCAGTACTTC. Its translation is CASSHQGTDYEQYF.

This chain uses TRBV14 with TRBJ1-1, with a tentative D call TRBD1 (6 bases). Between the trimmed V and J ends, which lost 2 bases and 4 bases, there was a span of 23 bases. Per germline, CDR1 SGHDN and CDR2 FVKESK. The CDR3 loop spans 18 amino acids. As DNA, the CDR3 is TGTGCCAGCAGCCAAAGGCGGGGGTTCAATGGACAGATCACTGAAGCTTTCTTT. Its protein is CASSQRRGFNGQITEAFF.

This clonotype was counted only a few times. The chain joins TRBV5-6 to TRBJ1-5; D remains unclear. The CDR3 covers 14 residues. The ends were cut back, 6 bases at V and 2 bases at J, with 12 bases in the middle. Germline V gene data show CDR1 as SGHDT and CDR2 as YYEEEE. The CDR3 here is CASNLLWGNQPQHF. The CDR3 coding sequence is TGTGCCAGCAACCTACTTTGGGGCAATCAGCCCCAGCATTTT.

This clonotype was seen repeatedly, ten times or more. The genes are TRBV20-1 and TRBJ1-6; perhaps TRBD1 as D (5 bases). The V end lost 4 bases, the J end lost 6 bases, and 16 bases lay between the germline ends. CDR3 size: 15 residues. Germline CDR1 is DFQATT and CDR2 is SNEGSKA (reference sequence). The CDR3 is CSAKEGYSINSPLHF. The CDR3 DNA is TGCAGTGCTAAAGAGGGGTACTCAATTAATTCACCCCTCCACTTT.

The V and J genes are TRBV7-2 and TRBJ1-4; 7 bases are a match to TRBD1. Germline V CDR1 and CDR2: SGHTA, FQGNSA. V lost 0 bases to trimming and J lost 1 base; unmatched junction nucleotides: 2. This CDR3 has 16 residues. For the CDR3, the DNA is TGTGCCAGCAGCTTAGCTAGGGGGCTAACTAATGAAAAACTGTTTTTT. This gives the protein CASSLARGLTNEKLFF.

This clonotype was detected a few times. CDR3 in DNA: TGCAGTGCTAGAGATCTGTGGGAAGGGCGGTATGGCTACACCTTC. It translates to CSARDLWEGRYGYTF. This chain uses TRBV20-1 with TRBJ1-2; D unclear. The CDR3 covers 15 residues. The germline gives CDR1 DFQATT, CDR2 SNEGSKA (reference sequence). V shed 0 bases and J shed 5 bases, with 16 bases lying between them.

This clonotype was seen at least ten times. This rearrangement joins TRBV27 to TRBJ1-2; tentative D call: TRBD1 (5 bases). Germline assignment: CDR1 MNHEY and CDR2 SMNVEV (reference sequence). The germline V and J ends were trimmed by 5 bases and 4 bases, with 17 bases remaining between them. This CDR3 comprises 15 residues. The CDR3 sequence: CASSIRDGGPYGYTF. The CDR3 DNA sequence: TGTGCCAGCAGTATCCGGGACGGAGGTCCCTATGGCTACACCTTC.

The J gene is TRBJ2-7, the V gene TRBV10-2, with D tentatively TRBD2 (5 bases). With 7 bases removed from V and 5 bases from J, the gap between germline ends came to 18 bases. CDR1 is WSHSY and CDR2 is SAAADI in the germline V gene. CDR3 length: 14 residues. CDR3 nucleotide sequence: TGCGCCAGCAATCTTGGAGGAAGCGGCAACGAGCAGTACTTC. This sequence encodes CASNLGGSGNEQYF.

This clonotype has a count of ten or more. The rearrangement uses TRBV7-9 and TRBJ2-1; D is unclear. Germline loops: CDR1 SEHNR, CDR2 FQNEAQ (reference sequence). V was shortened by 2 bases and J by 4 bases, with 9 bases between the two germline ends. This CDR3 comprises 14 residues. In DNA form, the CDR3 reads TGTGCCAGCAGCTTATCGGCAAGATACAATGAGCAGTTCTTC. The encoded protein is CASSLSARYNEQFF.

In this sample, this clonotype turned up once. This chain joins TRBV20-1 and TRBJ1-2; possibly TRBD1 for D (6 bases). The CDR3 is 12 amino acids. Germline V gene data show CDR1 as DFQATT and CDR2 as SNEGSKA (reference sequence). V was cut by 6 bases and J by 6 bases, with 14 bases left in between. CDR3 nucleotides: TGCAGTGCGCGGACAGATTCAGATGGCTACACCTTC. Protein sequence: CSARTDSDGYTF.

This clonotype appeared many times. The V call is TRBV4-2, the J call TRBJ2-1; D might be TRBD2 (7 bases). Germline CDR1 is LGHNA and CDR2 is YNFKEQ. This CDR3 is 16 amino acids long. V was shortened by 1 base and J by 2 bases, with 12 bases between the two germline ends. CDR3 in amino acids: CASSQVGGGPYNEQFF. The CDR3 DNA reads as TGTGCCAGCAGCCAAGTAGGGGGGGGCCCCTACAATGAGCAGTTCTTC.

This chain joins TRBV29-1 and TRBJ1-2; 9 bases are a match to TRBD1. This CDR3 contains 16 residues. The V gene end was trimmed by 5 bases and the J gene end by 8 bases; junction bases not matched to a gene: 18. Germline V gene data show CDR1 as SQVTM and CDR2 as ANQGSEA. In DNA, the CDR3 is TGCAGCGTTCCTAGTTTTATGAGGACAGGGGAATACGGCTACACCTTC. Translating it yields CSVPSFMRTGEYGYTF.

This clonotype has more than one count but fewer than ten. The V and J genes are TRBV3-1 and TRBJ1-5; TRBD1 might be the D (5 bases). The CDR3 contains 14 residues. Germline loops: CDR1 LGHDT, CDR2 YNNKEL (reference sequence). Trimming cost V 5 bases and J 4 bases, with 12 bases left between them. The CDR3 reads CASSFAGENQPQHF. CDR3 bases: TGTGCCAGCAGCTTTGCGGGGGAAAATCAGCCCCAGCATTTT.

Ten or more counts support this clonotype. This chain connects TRBV7-2 to TRBJ1-1; 9 nucleotides agree with TRBD1. Germline lookup yields CDR1 SGHTA and CDR2 FQGNSA. The CDR3 runs to 15 residues. The V gene end was trimmed by 3 bases and the J gene end by 1 base; junction bases not matched to a gene: 3. The CDR3 region is CASSFRDRANTEAFF. In nucleotides, the CDR3 is TGTGCCAGCAGCTTCCGGGACAGGGCGAACACTGAAGCTTTCTTT.

The chain employs TRBV11-1 and TRBJ1-1, with TRBD1 identical over 10 bases. In germline, CDR1 is SGHAT, CDR2 FQDESV (reference sequence). After removal of 5 bases from V and 5 bases from J, the junction contained 17 bases not matched to a gene. This CDR3 region has 18 residues. CDR3 bases: TGTGCCAGCAGCCAATCAGACAGGGGGCTAACTCGTGGAACTGAAGCTTTCTTT. Protein product: CASSQSDRGLTRGTEAFF.

This clonotype was counted between two and nine times. The rearrangement joins TRBV4-1 to TRBJ2-3; possibly TRBD1 or TRBD2 for D (5 bases each). CDR3 length: 17 amino acids. In germline, CDR1 is MGHRA, CDR2 YSYEKL. Trimming cost V 1 base and J 3 bases, with 17 bases left between them. The chain's CDR3 is CASSQVGMQGGTDTQYF. The CDR3 nucleotides are TGCGCCAGCAGCCAAGTTGGAATGCAGGGCGGGACAGATACGCAGTATTTT.

This clonotype was recorded at least ten times. Here the CDR3 reads CAISESIGDNQPQHF. The CDR3 DNA sequence: TGTGCCATCAGTGAGTCGATCGGGGACAATCAGCCCCAGCATTTT. V and J are TRBV10-3 and TRBJ1-5; the D is unclear. Germline-derived CDR1 and CDR2 are ENHRY and SYGVKD. With 0 bases removed from V and 3 bases from J, the gap between germline ends came to 9 bases. This CDR3 region has 15 residues.

This clonotype was counted at least ten times. This chain links TRBV12-3 or TRBV12-4 with TRBJ2-5; TRBD1 agrees at 8 bases. Trimming took 3 bases from V and 1 from J; bases not matched to a gene: 7. The CDR3 consists of 16 residues. The CDR3 nucleotides are TGTGCCAGCAGTTTTCGGCAGGGGGCTGCCCAAGAGACCCAGTACTTC. Protein: CASSFRQGAAQETQYF.

Ten or more counts support this clonotype. The chain links TRBV6-1 to TRBJ2-7; tentatively, D is TRBD1 (5 bases). This CDR3 comprises 13 residues. The germline gives CDR1 MNHNS, CDR2 SASEGT. The germline V and J ends were trimmed by 10 bases and 2 bases, with 15 bases remaining between them. CDR3 sequence (DNA): TGTGCCACCAGAAGGGGATTAACCTACGAGCAGTACTTC. Its protein is CATRRGLTYEQYF.

This clonotype was observed a handful of times. The chain combines TRBV4-1 with TRBJ2-5; D is perhaps TRBD1 (6 bases). The CDR3 runs 13 residues. Trimming took 2 bases from V and 7 from J, leaving 11 bases between them. The germline gives CDR1 MGHRA, CDR2 YSYEKL. This CDR3 reads CASSQTAGATQYF. The CDR3 DNA reads TGCGCCAGCAGCCAAACGGCAGGGGCGACCCAGTACTTC.

The chain is built from TRBV30 and TRBJ2-7, with unresolved D. There are 11 residues in the CDR3. From germline, CDR1 is GTSNPN and CDR2 SVGIG (reference sequence). The V end was cut by 0 bases, the J end by 9 bases, with 9 bases between. The CDR3 DNA reads TGTGCCTGGAGTGTGGATCATCCGCAGTACTTC. Its protein is CAWSVDHPQYF.

This clonotype has ten or more counts. The V call is TRBV6-1, the J call TRBJ2-1, with 12 positions matching TRBD2. Looked up from germline, CDR1 is MNHNS and CDR2 is SASEGT. Unmatched junction bases numbered 3, after V lost 6 bases and J lost 3 bases. The CDR3 runs to 15 residues. The CDR3 nucleotides read TGTGCCAGCAGCCAACTAGCGGGGGGCTACAATGAGCAGTTCTTC. Translating it yields CASSQLAGGYNEQFF.

In regard to this clonotype: A much larger clone sits a single nucleotide away, making a read error possible. The chain joins TRBV12-3 or TRBV12-4 to TRBJ2-3, with D unclear. The length of the CDR3 is 15 residues. The CDR3 reads CDSSLSLFETDTQYF. DNA for the CDR3: TGTGACAGCAGTTTATCACTCTTCGAAACCGATACGCAGTATTTT.

Ten or more counts support this clonotype. The chain joins TRBV20-1 to TRBJ1-6; TRBD1 is a possible D gene (6 bases). The CDR3 runs to 16 residues. The V and J ends lost 0 bases and 7 bases respectively, with 16 bases between them. Germline V gives CDR1 DFQATT, CDR2 SNEGSKA (reference sequence). CDR3: CSARDLSGAGNSPLHF. CDR3 nucleotides: TGCAGTGCTAGAGATCTATCGGGGGCAGGGAATTCACCCCTCCACTTT.

The chain combines TRBV4-3 with TRBJ1-2; D not certain. Germline lookup yields CDR1 LGHNA and CDR2 YSLEER. CDR3 size: 15 residues. V was shortened by 0 bases and J by 2 bases, with 10 bases between the two germline ends. This CDR3 is CASSQDSTTNYGYTF. CDR3 nucleotide sequence: TGCGCCAGCAGCCAAGATTCCACGACGAACTATGGCTACACCTTC.

V usage is TRBV7-8 and J usage is TRBJ2-7; 10 bases fit TRBD1. In germline, CDR1 is SGHVS, CDR2 FQNEAQ. The ends lost 4 bases at V and 5 bases at J; junction bases unmatched: 5. The CDR3 sequence is 14 residues long. The CDR3 DNA sequence: TGTGCCAGCAGCTCATGGGACAGGGGTCACGAGCAGTACTTC. Translated, it gives CASSSWDRGHEQYF. The variable domain in full, completed from reference TRBV7-8 and TRBJ2-7, reads GAGVSQSPRYKVAKRGQDVALRCDPISGHVSLFWYQQALGQGPEFLTYFQNEAQLDKSGLPSDRFFAERPEGSVSTLKIQRTQQEDSAVYLCASSSWDRGHEQYFGPGTRLTVT.